The TCR beta chain described here comes from a study of blood T cell repertoires in COVID-19. Turning to the study itself: In each case, the material was cDNA or gDNA derived from T cells, B-cell-depleted T cells, or PBMCs.

The CDR3 has 13 amino acids. The V gene lost 3 bases and the J gene lost 7 bases, with 10 bases spanning the gap. CDR1 and CDR2 from the germline V gene are MNHEY and SMNVEV (reference sequence). Original processing notes: Scientists estimated how many nucleated cells there were by amplifying reference gene primers. Assay: immunoSEQ multiplex PCR; the TCRdb copy retains only in-frame clones and omits some. D and trimming come from the DNA, and the V and J calls and clone size come from that table. The repertoire holds under 350,000 clones, 80% to 90% seen once, with around 4.4% in the top ten. This clone was picked up one time. Recruits, aged about 18 to 100 years, lived in 20 to 30 US areas. Cohort allocation depended upon clinical history that participants reported.

Specimen: PBMCs or T cells enriched from blood (not recorded which). This clonotype was sampled from a woman in her forties with acute COVID-19. The rearrangement uses TRBV27 and TRBJ2-1; D is perhaps TRBD1 (5 bases). In DNA form, the CDR3 reads TGTGCCAGCAGTTTGCAGGGATCAAATGAGCAGTTCTTC. Protein sequence: CASSLQGSNEQFF.